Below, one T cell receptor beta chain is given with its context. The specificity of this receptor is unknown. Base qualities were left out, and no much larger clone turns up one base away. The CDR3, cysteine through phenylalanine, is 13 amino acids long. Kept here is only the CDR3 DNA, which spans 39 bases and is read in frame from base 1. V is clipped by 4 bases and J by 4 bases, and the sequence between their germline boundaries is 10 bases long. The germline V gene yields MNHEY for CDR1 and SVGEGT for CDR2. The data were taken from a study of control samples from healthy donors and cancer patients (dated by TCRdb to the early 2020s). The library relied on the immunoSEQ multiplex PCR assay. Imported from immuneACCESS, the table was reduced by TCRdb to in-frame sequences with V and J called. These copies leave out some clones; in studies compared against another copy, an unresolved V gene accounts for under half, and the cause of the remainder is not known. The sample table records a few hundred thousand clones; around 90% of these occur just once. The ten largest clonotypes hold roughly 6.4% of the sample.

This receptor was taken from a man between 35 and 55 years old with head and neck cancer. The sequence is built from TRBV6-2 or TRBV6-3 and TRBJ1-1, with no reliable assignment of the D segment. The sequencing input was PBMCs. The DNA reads TGTGCCAGCAGTTTCTTCAGAAGCACTGAAGCTTTCTTT. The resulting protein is CASSFFRSTEAFF.